These 26 T cell receptor beta chains originate from one sample sequenced in a study of CD8 T cells in ankylosing spondylitis. TCRdb reprocessed the 5' RACE reads via MiXCR and lists one record per CDR3 protein. The sample consists of 110,000 to 150,000 distinct CDR3 sequences, 7% to 10% of them appearing once. The sequencing input was synovial fluid, either unsorted or a sorted T cell fraction (not recorded which). All receptors come from a male donor with ankylosing spondylitis.

This clonotype was seen at least ten times. The chain has TRBV7-3 and TRBJ2-3; 8 positions agree with TRBD1. CDR3 size: 14 residues. J gave up 3 bases and V 5 bases, and 4 bases lay outside the gene matches. Germline loops: CDR1 SGHTA, CDR2 FQGTGA. The CDR3 reads CASSPTGGTDTQYF. Here the CDR3 DNA reads TGTGCCAGCAGCCCTACAGGGGGAACAGATACGCAGTATTTT.

This clonotype was seen at least ten times. The J gene is TRBJ2-2, the V gene TRBV5-1; D perhaps matches TRBD2 (6 bases). The germline V gene encodes CDR1 SGHRS and CDR2 YFSETQ. The CDR3 is 17 amino acids. V was pared by 3 bases and J by 4 bases, with 19 bases between. CDR3 coding DNA: TGCGCCAGCAGCTCGGCCTCCGGGGGATCAGGCACCGGGGAGCTGTTTTTT. Translation: CASSSASGGSGTGELFF. The full variable domain, with the rest looked up from reference TRBV5-1 and TRBJ2-2, is KAGVTQTPRYLIKTRGQQVTLSCSPISGHRSVSWYQQTPGQGLQFLFEYFSETQRNKGNFPGRFSGRQFSNSRSEMNVSTLELGDSALYLCASSSASGGSGTGELFFGEGSRLTVL.

This clonotype was counted a few times. The V call is TRBV7-9, the J call TRBJ2-5, with D unresolved. CDR3 length equals 12 residues. V was trimmed by 5 bases and J by 4 bases, leaving 8 bases between them. Per germline, CDR1 SEHNR and CDR2 FQNEAQ (reference sequence). CDR3 residues: CASSARRETQYF. The CDR3 coding sequence is TGTGCCAGCAGCGCGCGACGAGAGACCCAGTACTTC.

As concerns this clonotype: A junction boundary mismatches the germline segment, possibly from a read error. V is TRBV20-1 and J is TRBJ2-5; D assignment may be TRBD1 or TRBD2 (6 bases each). The length of the CDR3 is 13 residues. Germline CDR1 reads DFQATT; CDR2 reads SNEGSKA (reference sequence). The CDR3 spells CSASLGGQGTQYF. The CDR3 nucleotides read TGCAGTGCTAGTCTGGGGGGCCAAGGGACCCAGTACTTC.

The sample holds many counts of this clonotype. The rearrangement links TRBV10-3 to TRBJ2-2; a weak D match, TRBD1 (6 bases). In germline, CDR1 is ENHRY, CDR2 SYGVKD. V was cut by 10 bases and J by 6 bases, with 18 bases left in between. CDR3 length: 14 residues. In DNA form, the CDR3 reads TGTGCCACCTCCACAGGGACCCGGGCCGGGGAGCTGTTTTTT. Protein: CATSTGTRAGELFF.

This clonotype was counted between two and nine times. V and J are TRBV4-2 and TRBJ2-7; 9 bases are a match to TRBD2. Trimming at V came to 1 base and at J to 0 bases, leaving 4 bases not matched to a gene. The CDR3 runs 16 residues. Germline V lookup: CDR1 LGHNA, CDR2 YNFKEQ. CDR3 nucleotide sequence: TGTGCCAGCAGCCAAGGGCCTAGCGGGGACTCCTACGAGCAGTACTTC. Protein: CASSQGPSGDSYEQYF.

In this sample, this clonotype turned up a few times. The J gene is TRBJ1-2, the V gene TRBV12-3 or TRBV12-4; 8 bases agree with TRBD1. The CDR3 contains 12 residues. Trimming removed 6 bases from V and 14 bases from J; junction bases left unmatched: 11. The CDR3 loop is CASRLGQGPGTF. The CDR3 nucleotides read TGTGCCAGCAGGCTAGGACAGGGACCAGGGACCTTC.

The rearrangement links TRBV4-3 to TRBJ2-6; unclear D gene. V was trimmed by 4 bases and J by 0 bases, leaving 10 bases between them. From germline, CDR1 is LGHNA and CDR2 YSLEER. The CDR3 has 16 residues. This CDR3 is CASSRGRTSGANVLTF. CDR3 sequence (DNA): TGCGCCAGCAGCCGTGGCAGAACCTCTGGGGCCAACGTCCTGACTTTC.

The genes are TRBV5-4 and TRBJ2-3; D is unresolved. V lost 0 bases and J lost 4, with 12 bases in between. This CDR3 comprises 15 residues. The germline V gene encodes CDR1 SGHNT and CDR2 YYREEE (reference sequence). The CDR3 is CASSLVASTPDTQYF. CDR3 nucleotide sequence: TGTGCCAGCAGCTTGGTTGCCTCAACCCCAGATACGCAGTATTTT. The complete variable domain, with remaining parts taken from reference TRBV5-4 and TRBJ2-3, reads ETGVTQSPTHLIKTRGQQVTLRCSSQSGHNTVSWYQQALGQGPQFIFQYYREEENGRGNFPPRFSGLQFPNYSSELNVNALELDDSALYLCASSLVASTPDTQYFGPGTRLTVL.

In this sample, this clonotype turned up a few times. The chain links TRBV11-2 to TRBJ1-2; D not resolved. CDR1 SGHAT and CDR2 FQNNGV come from the germline V gene. The V end was cut by 5 bases, the J end by 7 bases, with 20 bases between. The CDR3 runs 15 residues. The CDR3 region is CASSPRVGRSGGYTF. CDR3 DNA sequence: TGTGCCAGCAGCCCCCGGGTCGGACGAAGTGGTGGCTACACCTTC.

This clonotype showed up many times. The CDR3 bases are TGCAGTGCTAGGGGACAGGCAGTAAATTCACCCCTCCACTTT. Amino acid sequence: CSARGQAVNSPLHF. This chain joins TRBV20-1 and TRBJ1-6; 8 bases are shared with TRBD1. The CDR3 extends over 14 amino acids. Germline CDR1 and CDR2: DFQATT and SNEGSKA (reference sequence). The V and J ends lost 3 bases and 7 bases, in that order; junction bases with no gene match: 5.

This clonotype was seen many times. CDR3 sequence: CASSRTSGSSYNEQFF. CDR3 DNA sequence: TGTGCCAGCAGTCGGACTAGCGGGAGCTCCTACAATGAGCAGTTCTTC. This chain uses TRBV5-4 with TRBJ2-1, with TRBD2 matching over 13 bases. J gave up 0 bases and V 5 bases, and 2 bases lay outside the gene matches. This CDR3 has 16 amino acids. The germline V gene has CDR1 SGHNT and CDR2 YYREEE (reference sequence).

This clonotype was picked up many times. The gene calls are TRBV7-2 and TRBJ2-1, with a weak D call TRBD1 (6 bases). Trimming left V 0 bases short and J 5 bases short, with 8 bases between. Germline V CDR1 and CDR2: SGHTA, FQGNSA. The CDR3 consists of 14 residues. DNA for the CDR3: TGTGCCAGCAGCTTAGCGTGGACAGACAATGAGCAGTTCTTC. This encodes CASSLAWTDNEQFF. The entire variable domain, with the rest obtained from reference TRBV7-2 and TRBJ2-1, is as follows: GAGVSQSPSNKVTEKGKDVELRCDPISGHTALYWYRQSLGQGLEFLIYFQGNSAPDKSGLPSDRFSAERTGGSVSTLTIQRTQQEDSAVYLCASSLAWTDNEQFFGPGTRLTVL.

In its sample, this clonotype was seen many times. The chain uses TRBV10-3 and TRBJ2-2; 9 nucleotides align to TRBD1. Germline V gives CDR1 ENHRY, CDR2 SYGVKD. The J segment lost 5 bases and the V segment lost 10 bases, leaving 8 bases of the junction unmatched. The CDR3 has 14 amino acids. The CDR3 bases are TGTGCCACTAAAGGACAGGGGTGGACCGGGGAGCTGTTTTTT. Residues: CATKGQGWTGELFF.

This clonotype was observed many times. This sequence joins TRBV27 and TRBJ1-3, with 7 bases matching TRBD1. V lost 6 bases, J lost 2 bases, and 4 bases stayed unmatched. CDR3 length equals 14 residues. Germline V CDR1 and CDR2: MNHEY, SMNVEV (reference sequence). The CDR3 bases are TGTGCCAGCAGCCTCAGGGGGACTGGAAACACCATATATTTT. Residues: CASSLRGTGNTIYF.

The CDR3 DNA is TGTGCCAGCAGCTTAATGGGACTAGCAGCAGATACGCAGTATTTT. It specifies CASSLMGLAADTQYF. The gene calls are TRBV7-2 and TRBJ2-3; 9 bases are shared with TRBD2. Germline loops: CDR1 SGHTA, CDR2 FQGNSA. CDR3 length: 15 amino acids. After removal of 2 bases from V and 4 bases from J, the junction contained 4 bases not matched to a gene.

This clonotype was detected ten times or more. The genes are TRBV11-2 and TRBJ2-5; the D gene is possibly TRBD2 (6 bases). CDR3 length equals 13 residues. The V gene's germline CDR1 is SGHAT and CDR2 FQNNGV. The germline V and J ends were trimmed by 5 bases and 2 bases, with 9 bases remaining between them. CDR3 DNA sequence: TGTGCCAGCAGCCGGGGGTTACAAGAGACCCAGTACTTC. Encoded protein: CASSRGLQETQYF.

This clonotype was observed many times. This chain connects TRBV28 to TRBJ2-1; tentatively, D is TRBD2 (5 bases). Germline V gene data show CDR1 as MDHEN and CDR2 as SYDVKM. The CDR3 has 14 amino acids. Deletions cut 6 bases from V and 0 bases from J, with 9 bases between. The CDR3 loop is CASSLAFSYNEQFF. The CDR3 DNA reads TGTGCCAGCAGCTTAGCGTTCTCCTACAATGAGCAGTTCTTC.

DNA for the CDR3: TGTGCCAGCAGCGCGAGGACGGGGTACCAAGAGACCCAGTACTTC. This gives the protein CASSARTGYQETQYF. The chain couples TRBV7-2 to TRBJ2-5; a weak D match, TRBD2 (5 bases). Trimming pared 5 bases from V and 0 bases from J, leaving 13 bases between. The germline CDR1 and CDR2 sequences are SGHTA and FQGNSA. The CDR3 contains 15 residues.

This clonotype was seen repeatedly, ten times or more. The chain carries TRBV27 and TRBJ2-1; the match to TRBD2 covers 7 bases. The junction had 13 bases not matched to a gene; V was cut back by 5 bases and J by 0 bases. This CDR3 spans 18 amino acids. Germline values: CDR1 MNHEY, CDR2 SMNVEV (reference sequence). The DNA for the CDR3 is TGTGCCAGCAGTGGTCGGGAGGTGGTCGACCGCTCCTACAATGAGCAGTTCTTC. This translates into CASSGREVVDRSYNEQFF.

This clonotype occurred many times. The rearrangement joins TRBV4-3 to TRBJ2-3; possible D gene TRBD2, 7 bases. The V and J ends lost 0 bases and 0 bases respectively, with 16 bases between them. Germline V CDR1 and CDR2: LGHNA, YSLEER. The CDR3 consists of 18 residues. The CDR3 DNA follows: TGCGCCAGCAGCCAAGATTGGTTCGGGGGGACAAGCACAGATACGCAGTATTTT. It translates to CASSQDWFGGTSTDTQYF.

The V call is TRBV6-6, the J call TRBJ1-2; no reliable D call. Trimming stripped 5 bases from V and 8 bases from J, with 9 bases between. Looked up from germline, CDR1 is MNHNY and CDR2 is SVGAGI (reference sequence). CDR3 size: 11 residues. CDR3 loop: CASSGERGYTF. The CDR3 DNA sequence: TGTGCCAGCAGTGGGGAACGGGGCTACACCTTC.

As DNA, the CDR3 is TGCGCCAGCAGCTTGTACTTCCAGGCTAGTATGGAGACCCAGTACTTC. Amino acid sequence: CASSLYFQASMETQYF. The chain is built from TRBV5-1 and TRBJ2-5; D is undetermined. CDR3 length: 16 residues. V was cut by 1 base and J by 5 bases, with 18 bases left in between. Germline loops: CDR1 SGHRS, CDR2 YFSETQ.

This clonotype has a count of ten or more. In DNA, the CDR3 is TGTGCCAGCTCACCCTCGACAGGGTATCAGCCCCAGCATTTT. Its translation: CASSPSTGYQPQHF. The chain recombines TRBV18 with TRBJ1-5, with TRBD1 identical over 7 bases. Germline CDR1 KGHSH, CDR2 LQKENI. This CDR3 spans 14 amino acids. The V segment lost 3 bases and the J segment 5 bases; nucleotides outside the gene matches: 4.

This clonotype has ten or more counts. The chain joins TRBV27 to TRBJ2-4; maybe TRBD1 (5 bases). Germline CDR1 and CDR2: MNHEY and SMNVEV (reference sequence). V was clipped by 2 bases and J by 9 bases, with 14 bases between them. The CDR3 contains 14 residues. The CDR3: CASSLLTQGAIQYF. CDR3 nucleotide sequence: TGTGCCAGCAGTTTACTTACCCAGGGTGCCATTCAGTACTTC.

In this sample, this clonotype turned up a few times. V gene TRBV27 combines with J gene TRBJ1-5; weak D call: TRBD1 (5 bases). The CDR3 spans 16 residues. The germline V gene has CDR1 MNHEY and CDR2 SMNVEV (reference sequence). Trimming removed 8 bases at V and 5 bases at J, with 22 bases between. The DNA of the CDR3 is TGTGCCAGCCGCCAGGGAAGGGAGTGGGCCGATCAGCCCCAGCATTTT. Encoded protein: CASRQGREWADQPQHF.